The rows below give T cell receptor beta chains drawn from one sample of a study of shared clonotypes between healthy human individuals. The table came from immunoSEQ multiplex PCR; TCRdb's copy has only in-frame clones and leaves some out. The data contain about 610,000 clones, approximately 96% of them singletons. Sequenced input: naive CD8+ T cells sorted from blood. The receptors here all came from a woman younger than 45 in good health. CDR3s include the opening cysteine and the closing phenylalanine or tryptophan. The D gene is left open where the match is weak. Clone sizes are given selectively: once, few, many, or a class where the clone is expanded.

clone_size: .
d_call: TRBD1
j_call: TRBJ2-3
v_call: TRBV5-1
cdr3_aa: CASSVGQGHTDTQYF
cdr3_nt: TGCGCCAGCAGCGTGGGACAGGGGCACACAGATACGCAGTATTTT

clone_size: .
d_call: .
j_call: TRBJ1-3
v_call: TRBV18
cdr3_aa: CASSPTGGRTLSGNTIYF
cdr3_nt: TGTGCCAGCTCACCGACAGGAGGGAGGACTCTCTCTGGAAACACCATATATTTT

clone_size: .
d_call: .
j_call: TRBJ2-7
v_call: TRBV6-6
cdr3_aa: CASSYSNFGWEQYF
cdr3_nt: TGTGCCAGCAGTTACTCGAACTTTGGTTGGGAGCAGTACTTC

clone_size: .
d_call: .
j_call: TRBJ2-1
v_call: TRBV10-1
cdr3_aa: CASSESPYNEQFF
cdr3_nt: TGCGCCAGCAGTGAGTCACCCTACAATGAGCAGTTCTTC

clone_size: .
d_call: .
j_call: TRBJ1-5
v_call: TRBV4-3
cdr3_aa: CASSPRRAVQPQHF
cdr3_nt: TGCGCCAGCAGCCCGCGTCGGGCCGTACAGCCCCAGCATTTT

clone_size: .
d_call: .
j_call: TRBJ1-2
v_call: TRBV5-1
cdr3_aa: CASGQTRNGTANYGYTF
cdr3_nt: TGCGCCAGCGGACAGACCAGGAACGGGACGGCAAACTATGGCTACACCTTC

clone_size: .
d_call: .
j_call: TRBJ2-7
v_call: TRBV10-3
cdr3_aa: CAISESDTGSYEQYF
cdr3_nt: TGTGCCATCAGTGAGTCTGACACAGGGTCCTACGAGCAGTACTTC

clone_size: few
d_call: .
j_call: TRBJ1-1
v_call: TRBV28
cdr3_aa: CASSLVSTEAFF
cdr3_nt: TGTGCCAGCAGTTTAGTCAGCACTGAAGCTTTCTTT

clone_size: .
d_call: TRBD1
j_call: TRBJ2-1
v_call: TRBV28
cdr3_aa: CASSLQTGFHGEQFF
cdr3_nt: TGTGCCAGCAGTCTACAGACAGGGTTCCATGGTGAGCAGTTCTTC

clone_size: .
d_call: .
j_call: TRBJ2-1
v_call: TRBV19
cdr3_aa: CASSLLVEPYNEQFF
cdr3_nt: TGTGCCAGTAGTCTGTTGGTCGAACCCTACAATGAGCAGTTCTTC

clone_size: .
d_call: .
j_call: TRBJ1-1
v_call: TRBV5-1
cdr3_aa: CASSLGETATEAFF
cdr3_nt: TGCGCCAGCAGCTTGGGGGAGACGGCCACTGAAGCTTTCTTT

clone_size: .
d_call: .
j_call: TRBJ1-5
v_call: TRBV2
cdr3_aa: CASSRGGSGQPQHF
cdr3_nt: TGTGCCAGCAGTCGGGGCGGCAGCGGTCAGCCCCAGCATTTT

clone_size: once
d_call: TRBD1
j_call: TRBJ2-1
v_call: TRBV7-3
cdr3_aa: CASSFPPPGQGYNEQFF
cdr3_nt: TGTGCCAGCAGCTTCCCTCCCCCGGGACAGGGGTATAATGAGCAGTTCTTC

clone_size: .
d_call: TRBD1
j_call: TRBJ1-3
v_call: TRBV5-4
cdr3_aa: CASSEEGQISGNTIYF
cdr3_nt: TGTGCCAGCAGCGAGGAGGGACAGATCTCTGGAAACACCATATATTTT

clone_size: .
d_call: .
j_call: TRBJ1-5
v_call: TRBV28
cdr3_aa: CASSLSSQLNQPQHF
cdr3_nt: TGTGCCAGCAGTTTATCAAGTCAGCTCAATCAGCCCCAGCATTTT

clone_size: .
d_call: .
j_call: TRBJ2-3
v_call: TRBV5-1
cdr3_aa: CASSSTLGDTQYF
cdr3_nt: TGCGCCAGCAGCTCAACTTTGGGAGATACGCAGTATTTT

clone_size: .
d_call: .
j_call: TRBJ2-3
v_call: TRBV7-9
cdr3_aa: CASSLAGGTDTQYF
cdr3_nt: TGTGCCAGCAGCTTAGCAGGGGGCACAGATACGCAGTATTTT

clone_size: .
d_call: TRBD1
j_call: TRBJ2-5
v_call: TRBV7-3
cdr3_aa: CASSSTGGAETQYF
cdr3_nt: TGTGCCAGCAGCTCCACAGGGGGCGCGGAGACCCAGTACTTC

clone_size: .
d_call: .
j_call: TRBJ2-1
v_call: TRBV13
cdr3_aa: CASSLTPDNEQFF
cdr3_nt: TGTGCCAGCAGCTTAACTCCTGACAATGAGCAGTTCTTC

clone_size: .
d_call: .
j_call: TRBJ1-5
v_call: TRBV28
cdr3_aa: CASSLGDRDNQPQHF
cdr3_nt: TGTGCCAGCAGTTTAGGGGACCGGGACAATCAGCCCCAGCATTTT

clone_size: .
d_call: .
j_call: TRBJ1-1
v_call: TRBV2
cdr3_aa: CASSDFRTEAFF
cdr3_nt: TGTGCCAGCAGCGACTTCAGGACTGAAGCTTTCTTT

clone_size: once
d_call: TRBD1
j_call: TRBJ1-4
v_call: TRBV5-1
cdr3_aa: CASSSSDRYLATNEKLFF
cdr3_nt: TGCGCCAGCAGCTCTTCGGACAGGTACCTTGCAACTAATGAAAAACTGTTTTTT

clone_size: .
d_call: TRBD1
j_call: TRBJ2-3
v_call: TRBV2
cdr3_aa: CASSVDSGGREDTQYF
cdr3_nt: TGTGCCAGCAGTGTCGACTCAGGGGGCCGGGAAGATACGCAGTATTTT

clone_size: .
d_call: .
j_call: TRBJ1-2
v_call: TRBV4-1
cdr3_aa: CASSQPRQEVDGYTF
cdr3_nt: TGCGCCAGCAGCCAGCCCCGACAGGAGGTTGATGGCTACACCTTC

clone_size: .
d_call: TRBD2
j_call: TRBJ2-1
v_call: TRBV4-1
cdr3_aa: CASSQQGPGGYNEQFF
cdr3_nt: TGCGCCAGCAGCCAACAGGGCCCGGGAGGCTACAATGAGCAGTTCTTC

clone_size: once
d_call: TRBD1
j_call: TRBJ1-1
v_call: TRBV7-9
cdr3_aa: CASRQTGGDEAFF
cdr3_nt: TGTGCCAGCAGGCAAACAGGGGGCGATGAAGCTTTCTTT

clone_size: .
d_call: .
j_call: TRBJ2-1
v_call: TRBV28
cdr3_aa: CASLGGPTARSSYNEQFF
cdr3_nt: TGTGCCAGCTTGGGGGGCCCTACCGCTCGGAGCTCCTACAATGAGCAGTTCTTC

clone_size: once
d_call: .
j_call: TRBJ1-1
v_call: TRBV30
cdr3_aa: CAWSVVVTEAFF
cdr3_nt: TGTGCCTGGAGTGTCGTCGTGACTGAAGCTTTCTTT

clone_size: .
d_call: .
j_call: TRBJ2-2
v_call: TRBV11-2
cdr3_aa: CASSYLSGSGELFF
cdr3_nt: TGTGCCAGCAGCTACCTTTCTGGTTCCGGGGAGCTGTTTTTT

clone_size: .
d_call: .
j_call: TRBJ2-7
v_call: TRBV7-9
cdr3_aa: CASSQDKRASYEQYF
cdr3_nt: TGTGCCAGCAGCCAAGATAAGCGGGCCTCCTACGAGCAGTACTTC

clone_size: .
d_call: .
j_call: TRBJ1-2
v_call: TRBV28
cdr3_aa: CASSFVTNTPYGYTF
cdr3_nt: TGTGCCAGCAGTTTCGTCACCAATACGCCCTATGGCTACACCTTC

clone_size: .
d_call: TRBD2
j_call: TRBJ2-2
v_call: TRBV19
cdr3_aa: CASTLRPRTSGKENTGELFF
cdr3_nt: TGTGCCAGTACCCTACGACCGAGGACTAGCGGGAAGGAAAACACCGGGGAGCTGTTTTTT

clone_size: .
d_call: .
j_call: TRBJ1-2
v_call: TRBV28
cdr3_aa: CASSSSIDRRLLGYTF
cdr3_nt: TGTGCCAGCAGCAGTTCCATCGACCGGCGGTTGCTTGGCTACACCTTC

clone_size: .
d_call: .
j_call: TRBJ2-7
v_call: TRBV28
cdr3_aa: CASSRTSSYEQYF
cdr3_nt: TGTGCCAGCAGCAGGACTTCCTCCTACGAGCAGTACTTC

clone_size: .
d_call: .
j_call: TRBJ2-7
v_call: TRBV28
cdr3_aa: CASSFRIGGYEQYF
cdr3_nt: TGTGCCAGCAGTTTTCGGATCGGTGGCTACGAGCAGTACTTC

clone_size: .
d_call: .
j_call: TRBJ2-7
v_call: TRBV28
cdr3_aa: CASSANYEQYF
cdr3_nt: TGTGCCAGCAGTGCAAACTACGAGCAGTACTTC

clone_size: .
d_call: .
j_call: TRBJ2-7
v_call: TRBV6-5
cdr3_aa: CASSAGYEQYF
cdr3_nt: TGTGCCAGCAGCGCAGGGTACGAGCAGTACTTC

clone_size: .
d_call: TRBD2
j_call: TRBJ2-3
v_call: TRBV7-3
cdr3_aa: CASSTNSGRGHTQYF
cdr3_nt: TGTGCCAGCAGTACAAATAGCGGGAGGGGGCATACGCAGTATTTT

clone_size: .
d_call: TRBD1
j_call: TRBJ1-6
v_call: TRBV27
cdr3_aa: CASSLYAVTGGNSPLHF
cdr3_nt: TGTGCCAGCAGTTTATATGCTGTGACAGGGGGTAATTCACCCCTCCACTTT

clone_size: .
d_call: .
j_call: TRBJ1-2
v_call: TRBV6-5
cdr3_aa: CASSQDSSYGYTF
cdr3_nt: TGTGCCAGCAGTCAGGACAGCTCCTATGGCTACACCTTC

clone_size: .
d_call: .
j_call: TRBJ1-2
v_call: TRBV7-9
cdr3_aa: CASSPSRDGYTF
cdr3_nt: TGTGCCAGCAGCCCCAGTCGGGATGGCTACACCTTC

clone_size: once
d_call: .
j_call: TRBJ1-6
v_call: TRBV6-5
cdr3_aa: CASSYLRQAHNSPLHF
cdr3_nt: TGTGCCAGCAGTTACCTGAGACAGGCCCATAATTCACCCCTCCACTTT

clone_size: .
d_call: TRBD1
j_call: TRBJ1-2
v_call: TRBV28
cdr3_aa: CASSRTSGTESYGYTF
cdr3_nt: TGTGCCAGCAGCCGGACTTCCGGGACAGAGAGCTATGGCTACACCTTC

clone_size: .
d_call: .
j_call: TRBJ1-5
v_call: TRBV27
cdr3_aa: CATTPGTGQPQHF
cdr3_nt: TGTGCCACCACCCCAGGGACGGGTCAGCCCCAGCATTTT

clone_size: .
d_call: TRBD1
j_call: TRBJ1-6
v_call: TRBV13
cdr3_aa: CASSSGTGMTPLHF
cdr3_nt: TGTGCCAGCAGCTCGGGGACAGGGATGACACCCCTCCACTTT

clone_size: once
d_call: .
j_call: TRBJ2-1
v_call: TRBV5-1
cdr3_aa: CASSRLAWDEQFF
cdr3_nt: TGCGCCAGCAGCAGATTAGCGTGGGATGAGCAGTTCTTC

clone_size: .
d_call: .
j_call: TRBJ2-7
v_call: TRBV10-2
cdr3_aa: CASSESQPRSGLEQYF
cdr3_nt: TGCGCCAGCAGTGAGTCGCAACCGCGGTCTGGATTAGAGCAGTACTTC

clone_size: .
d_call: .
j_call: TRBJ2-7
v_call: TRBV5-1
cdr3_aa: CASGWDRNYEQYF
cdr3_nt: TGCGCCAGCGGCTGGGACCGAAACTACGAGCAGTACTTC

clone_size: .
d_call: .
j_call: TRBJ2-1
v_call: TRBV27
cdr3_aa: CASSLSENLSYNEQFF
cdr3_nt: TGTGCCAGCAGTTTATCGGAAAACCTCTCCTACAATGAGCAGTTCTTC

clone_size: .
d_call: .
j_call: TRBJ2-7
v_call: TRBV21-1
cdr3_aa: CASSKGSAGYYEQYF
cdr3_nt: TGTGCCAGCAGCAAAGGGTCTGCCGGGTACTACGAGCAGTACTTC

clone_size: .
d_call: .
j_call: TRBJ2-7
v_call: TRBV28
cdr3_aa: CASNILGASYEQYF
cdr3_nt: TGTGCCAGCAACATCCTAGGGGCCTCCTACGAGCAGTACTTC

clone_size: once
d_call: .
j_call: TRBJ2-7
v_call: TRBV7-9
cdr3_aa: CASSVQNSYEQYF
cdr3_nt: TGTGCCAGCAGCGTACAGAATTCCTACGAGCAGTACTTC

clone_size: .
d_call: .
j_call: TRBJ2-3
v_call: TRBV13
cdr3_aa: CASSLEGRGTDTQYF
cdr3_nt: TGTGCCAGCAGCTTAGAGGGGCGCGGCACAGATACGCAGTATTTT

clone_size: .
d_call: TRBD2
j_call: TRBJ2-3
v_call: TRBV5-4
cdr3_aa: CATYSGYSSTDTQYF
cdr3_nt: TGTGCCACGTATAGCGGGTACTCTAGCACAGATACGCAGTATTTT

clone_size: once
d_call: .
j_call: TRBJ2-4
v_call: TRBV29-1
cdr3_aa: CSVEDTGLAKNIQYF
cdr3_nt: TGCAGCGTTGAAGATACGGGTTTAGCCAAAAACATTCAGTACTTC

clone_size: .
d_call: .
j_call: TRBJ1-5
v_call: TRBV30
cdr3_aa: CAWSVGNRQPQHF
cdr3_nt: TGTGCCTGGAGTGTAGGGAATAGGCAGCCCCAGCATTTT

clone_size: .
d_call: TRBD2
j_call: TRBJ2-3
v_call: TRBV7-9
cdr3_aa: CASSPNGGSTDTQYF
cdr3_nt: TGTGCCAGCAGCCCGAACGGGGGGAGCACAGATACGCAGTATTTT

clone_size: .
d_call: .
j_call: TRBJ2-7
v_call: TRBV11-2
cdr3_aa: CASSPHPADTGEQYF
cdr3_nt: TGTGCCAGCAGCCCCCACCCCGCGGACACTGGCGAGCAGTACTTC

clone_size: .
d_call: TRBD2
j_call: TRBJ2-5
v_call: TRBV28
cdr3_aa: CASSSPLAGGYIITQETQYF
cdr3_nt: TGTGCCAGCAGTTCCCCGCTAGCGGGAGGATACATTATTACCCAAGAGACCCAGTACTTC